This T cell receptor (beta chain) was documented in a study of T-cell reconstitution after alpha-beta-depleted transplantation in children. This CDR3 spans 14 amino acids. Trimming removed 7 bases from V and 7 bases from J; junction bases left unmatched: 5. For TCRbeta, the library was prepared with unique molecular identifiers. In TCRdb, the PCR reads were re-called with MiXCR into one record per CDR3 protein. The sample lists around 580,000 distinct CDR3 sequences, over 25% seen once, with 30% to 45% in the top ten. This clonotype was observed a handful of times. Its antigen is undetermined. Study conclusions and caveats: From surviving recipient T cells and thymic progenitors came the high day-60 TCRbeta diversity observed in some patients.

The TCR comes from a boy in the first two years of life with Wiskott-Aldrich syndrome, due to receive a stem cell transplant. The chain employs TRBV12-3 or TRBV12-4 and TRBJ2-2; TRBD1 matches at 11 bases. The starting material was PBMCs, obtained before TCRalphabeta/CD19-depleted stem cell transplant. The CDR3 here is CASTRTGGGGELFF. In nucleotides, the CDR3 is TGTGCCAGCACCCGGACAGGGGGCGGCGGGGAGCTGTTTTTT.